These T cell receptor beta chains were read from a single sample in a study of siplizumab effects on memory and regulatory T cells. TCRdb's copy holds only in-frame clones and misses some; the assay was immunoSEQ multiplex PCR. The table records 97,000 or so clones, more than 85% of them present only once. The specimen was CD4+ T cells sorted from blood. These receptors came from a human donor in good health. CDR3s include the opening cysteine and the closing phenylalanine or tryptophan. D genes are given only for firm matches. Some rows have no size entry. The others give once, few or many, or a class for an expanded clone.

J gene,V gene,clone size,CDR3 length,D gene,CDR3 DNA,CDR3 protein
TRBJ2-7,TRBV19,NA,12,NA,TGTGCCAGTAAGACCCGATCGTACGAGCAGTACTTC,CASKTRSYEQYF
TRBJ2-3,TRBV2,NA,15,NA,TGTGCCAGCAGTCAAGACAGTTGGGAAGGAGATACGCAGTATTTT,CASSQDSWEGDTQYF
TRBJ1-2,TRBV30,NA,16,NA,TGTGCCTGGAGTGTAAATATAATGGGGTTTCCCTATGGCTACACCTTC,CAWSVNIMGFPYGYTF
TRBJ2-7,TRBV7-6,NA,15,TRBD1,TGTGCCAGCAGCCAACAGGGGATGAGGTCCTACGAGCAGTACTTC,CASSQQGMRSYEQYF
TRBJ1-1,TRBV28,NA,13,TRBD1,TGTGCCAGCAGGGGGACAGGGTACACTGAAGCTTTCTTT,CASRGTGYTEAFF
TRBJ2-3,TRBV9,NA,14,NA,TGTGCCAGCAGCGTTCAGAAAGCCTCAGATACGCAGTATTTT,CASSVQKASDTQYF
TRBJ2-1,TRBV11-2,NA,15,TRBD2,TGTGCCAGCAGCTTGGCGGGAGGGCCGGTAAATGAGCAGTTCTTC,CASSLAGGPVNEQFF
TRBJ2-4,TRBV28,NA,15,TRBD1,TGTGCCAGCACTACTAGGGGGACAGGGCAAAACATTCAGTACTTC,CASTTRGTGQNIQYF
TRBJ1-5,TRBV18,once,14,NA,TGTGCCAGCTCGTTAACAGATAGCAATCAGCCCCAGCATTTT,CASSLTDSNQPQHF
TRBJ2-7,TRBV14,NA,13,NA,TGTGCCAGCAGTCACCCGGGCTTCTACGAGCAGTACTTC,CASSHPGFYEQYF
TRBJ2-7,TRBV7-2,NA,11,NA,TGTGCCAGCAGCTACATTAACGAGCAGTACTTC,CASSYINEQYF
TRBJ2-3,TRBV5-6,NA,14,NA,TGTGCCAGCAGCTTGGGCAGACGAACAGATACGCAGTATTTT,CASSLGRRTDTQYF
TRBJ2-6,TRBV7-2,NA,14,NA,TGTGCCAGCAGCACTAATACTGGGGCCAACGTCCTGACTTTC,CASSTNTGANVLTF
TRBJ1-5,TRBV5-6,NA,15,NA,TGTGCCAGCAGCCTAAGGCTGACAAATGATCAGCCCCAGCATTTT,CASSLRLTNDQPQHF
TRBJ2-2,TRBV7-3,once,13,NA,TGTGCCAGCAGCAGCCAGGGCTACGGGGAGCTGTTTTTT,CASSSQGYGELFF
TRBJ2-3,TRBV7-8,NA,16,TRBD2,TGTGCCAGCAGCTTTAAAGCGGGATCGGATACAGATACGCAGTATTTT,CASSFKAGSDTDTQYF
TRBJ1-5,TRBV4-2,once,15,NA,TGTGCCAGCAGCCAAGAAAGGTATAGCAATCAGCCCCAGCATTTT,CASSQERYSNQPQHF
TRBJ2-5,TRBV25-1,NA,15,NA,TGTGCCAGCAGGAATTTTAGCGGACCACTAGAGACCCAGTACTTC,CASRNFSGPLETQYF
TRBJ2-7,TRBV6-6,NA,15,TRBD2,TGTGCCAGCAGTTATAGTAGCGGGAGGGTCTCCGAGCAGTACTTC,CASSYSSGRVSEQYF
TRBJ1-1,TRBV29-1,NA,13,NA,TGCAGCGTTGAAGGGTTGGGAAACACTGAAGCTTTCTTT,CSVEGLGNTEAFF
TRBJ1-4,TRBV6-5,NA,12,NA,TGTGCCAGCTCCAGGGGTAATGAAAAACTGTTTTTT,CASSRGNEKLFF
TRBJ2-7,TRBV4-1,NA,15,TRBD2,TGCGCCAGCAGCCAATTAGAAGCGGGAGGGCTAGAGCAGTACTTC,CASSQLEAGGLEQYF
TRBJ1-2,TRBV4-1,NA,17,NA,TGCGCCAGCAGCCAAGAACCTCCACCGGACCCTAACTATGGCTACACCTTC,CASSQEPPPDPNYGYTF
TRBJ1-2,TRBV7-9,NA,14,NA,TGTGCCAGCAGCCCGGTTCTGAGTTGGAGTGGCTACACCTTC,CASSPVLSWSGYTF
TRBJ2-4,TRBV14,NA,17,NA,TGTGCCAGCAGCCAAGCTCACAGACAGGCCGCCAAAAACATTCAGTACTTC,CASSQAHRQAAKNIQYF
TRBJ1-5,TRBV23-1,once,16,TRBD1,TGCGCCAGCAGCCTTAATGGGAGGGGGCCCAATCAGCCCCAGCATTTT,CASSLNGRGPNQPQHF
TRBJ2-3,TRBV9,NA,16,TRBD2,TGTGCCAGCAGCACCTTTAGCGGGAGGGCCGGAGATACGCAGTATTTT,CASSTFSGRAGDTQYF
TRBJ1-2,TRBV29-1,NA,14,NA,TGCAGCGTTGAAATCCCTGGAGGGAGGGATGGCTACACCTTC,CSVEIPGGRDGYTF
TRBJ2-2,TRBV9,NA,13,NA,TGTGCCAGCAGTCCCCAGAACACCGGGGAGCTGTTTTTT,CASSPQNTGELFF
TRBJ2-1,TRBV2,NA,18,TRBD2,TGTGCCAGCAGTCGGACTAGCGGGAGTTCGAGCTCCTACAATGAGCAGTTCTTC,CASSRTSGSSSSYNEQFF
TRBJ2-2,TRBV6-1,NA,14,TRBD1,TGTGCCAGCAGAGGGGGCACTAACACCGGGGAGCTGTTTTTT,CASRGGTNTGELFF
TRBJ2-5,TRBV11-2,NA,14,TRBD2,TGTGCCAGCAGCCCGGGGGGATACGGGGAGACCCAGTACTTC,CASSPGGYGETQYF
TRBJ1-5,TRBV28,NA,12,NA,TGTGCCAACAGGGTGAGCGGAGGACCTTTACATTTT,CANRVSGGPLHF
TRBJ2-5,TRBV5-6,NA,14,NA,TGTGCCAGCAGCTTGGATCTTAGCTTGGGGACCCAGTACTTC,CASSLDLSLGTQYF
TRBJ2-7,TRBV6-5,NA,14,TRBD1,TGTGCCAGCCTCAGGACAGGGACCTCCTACGAGCAGTACTTC,CASLRTGTSYEQYF
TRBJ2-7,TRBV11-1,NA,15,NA,TGTGCCAGCAGCCCACCCCGCGGCAGGACCTACGAGCAGTACTTC,CASSPPRGRTYEQYF